Below, 2 T cell receptor beta chains from the same sample are listed, as sequenced in a study of human T cells and chemical hapten exposure. Each CDR3 protein is one row after TCRdb ran MiXCR on the RACE reads. The sample consists of nearly 350,000 distinct CDR3 sequences, roughly 6.9% of them appearing once. Time point in this sample: patch test 1, 2 weeks after DPC sensitization. Sample treatment: therapeutic diphenylcyclopropenone sensitization with weekly scalp DPC. The material sequenced was whole blood, taken in connection with sensitization to the hapten diphenylcyclopropenone (DPC). The source of these receptors is a woman between 18 and 29 years old with alopecia areata. Some clones in this sample may be carry-over from other donors' samples.

J is TRBJ2-6 and V is TRBV2; TRBD2 is a possible D gene (5 bases). The CDR3 loop spans 16 amino acids. CDR1 and CDR2 from the germline V gene are SNHLY and FYNNEI. V was clipped by 5 bases and J by 2 bases, with 13 bases between them. The CDR3 DNA is TGTGCCAGCAGTCGAACGGGAATGACTGGGGCCAACGTCCTGACTTTC. Amino acids: CASSRTGMTGANVLTF.

This clonotype was observed a handful of times. This chain uses TRBV9 with TRBJ2-3, with D unclear. Germline V gene lookup returns CDR1 SGDLS and CDR2 YYNGEE. Trimming removed 4 bases at V and 2 bases at J, with 8 bases between. This CDR3 comprises 13 residues. The DNA for the CDR3 is TGTGCCAGCAGCAACCGGTACACAGATACGCAGTATTTT. Its protein is CASSNRYTDTQYF.